A single sample gave rise to the 31 T cell receptor beta chains below, sequenced in a study of metastatic and nonmetastatic thyroid tumors. Thyroid surgery took place with no prior treatment in any patient. TCRdb redid the clone calls on the PCR reads using MiXCR. Here the sample spans about 12,000 clones, 30% to 35% being singletons. The sample was tumor tissue. These receptors were obtained from a female donor with papillary thyroid cancer or a benign thyroid nodule (not recorded which). Some clones in this sample may be carry-over from other donors' samples.

This clone is medium-sized. CDR3: CASSLLRTGGTEKLFF. The CDR3 DNA follows: TGCGCCAGCAGCTTGTTACGGACAGGAGGAACGGAAAAACTGTTTTTT. The chain carries TRBV5-1 and TRBJ1-4, with 7 bases fitting TRBD1. The length of the CDR3 is 16 residues. Germline loops: CDR1 SGHRS, CDR2 YFSETQ. V was pared by 1 base and J by 8 bases, with 11 bases of the junction left unmatched.

In nucleotides, the CDR3 is TGTGCCATCAGGGACAGGGCTGACTCACCCCTCCACTTT. It translates to CAIRDRADSPLHF. The rearrangement uses TRBV10-3 and TRBJ1-6, with TRBD1 matching 8 bases. The CDR3 is 13 residues long. Germline CDR1 ENHRY, CDR2 SYGVKD. The junction had 5 bases not matched to a gene; V was cut back by 6 bases and J by 10 bases.

Ten or more counts support this clone. This chain links TRBV30 with TRBJ1-5, with D tentatively TRBD1 (5 bases). The V end was cut by 2 bases, the J end by 3 bases, with 8 bases between. The V gene's germline CDR1 is GTSNPN and CDR2 SVGIG (reference sequence). The CDR3 runs to 13 residues. DNA of the CDR3: TGTGCCTGGAGTAAGGGGTTCAATCAGCCCCAGCATTTT. It is translated as CAWSKGFNQPQHF. Filled out from reference TRBV30 and TRBJ1-5, the complete variable domain reads SQTIHQWPATLVQPVGSPLSLECTVEGTSNPNLYWYRQAAGRGLQLLFYSVGIGQISSEVPQNLSASRPQDRQFILSSKKLLLSDSGFYLCAWSKGFNQPQHFGDGTRLSIL.

This clone is categorized as medium-sized (0.01 to 0.1%). The J gene is TRBJ2-7, the V gene TRBV7-8; 8 bases are shared with TRBD1. The ends lost 4 bases at V and 6 bases at J; junction bases unmatched: 5. This CDR3 is 13 amino acids long. Germline assignment: CDR1 SGHVS and CDR2 FQNEAQ. This CDR3 reads CASSSGTGGEQYF. CDR3 bases: TGTGCCAGCAGCTCCGGGACAGGAGGCGAGCAGTACTTC.

CDR3 nucleotides: TGTGCCAGCAGCCAACCGGGACTAGGTTCAGATACGCAGTATTTT. Translated: CASSQPGLGSDTQYF. The chain combines TRBV11-2 with TRBJ2-3; 8 bases agree with TRBD2. Looked up from germline, CDR1 is SGHAT and CDR2 is FQNNGV. CDR3 length equals 15 residues. V lost 5 bases to trimming and J lost 4 bases; unmatched junction nucleotides: 8.

This clone counts as medium-sized. This chain connects TRBV6-1 to TRBJ2-7; maybe TRBD1 (6 bases). The germline CDR1 and CDR2 sequences are MNHNS and SASEGT. Deletions cut 6 bases from V and 7 bases from J, with 19 bases between. This CDR3 contains 14 residues. As DNA, the CDR3 is TGTGCCAGCAGGAAACAGGGATTTTTGGTGGAGCAGTACTTC. Protein: CASRKQGFLVEQYF.

This clone was seen many times. This chain joins TRBV18 and TRBJ2-1, with no clear D. Between the trimmed V and J ends, which lost 2 bases and 4 bases, there was a span of 12 bases. This CDR3 region has 15 residues. Germline assignment: CDR1 KGHSH and CDR2 LQKENI. CDR3 residues: CASSPDPGGYNEQFF. The CDR3 DNA reads TGTGCCAGCTCACCAGATCCAGGCGGTTACAATGAGCAGTTCTTC.

This clone was detected a few times. Mismatch with germline at one junction end may stem from a read error. V usage is TRBV6-6 and J usage is TRBJ2-7; weak D call: TRBD2 (6 bases). The CDR3 loop spans 15 amino acids. Per germline, CDR1 MNHNY and CDR2 SVGAGI (reference sequence). DNA for the CDR3: TGTGCCAGCAGTTACTGTACCGGGAGCCCCCACGAGCACTACTTC. Its protein is CASSYCTGSPHEHYF.

This clone has at least ten counts. The chain has TRBV2 and TRBJ1-1; D gene unclear. V shed 11 bases and J shed 3 bases, with 19 bases lying between them. Germline-derived CDR1 and CDR2 are SNHLY and FYNNEI. The CDR3 is 14 residues long. CDR3 amino acids: CARTSTGSYTEAFF. CDR3 bases: TGTGCCCGGACCTCTACGGGGTCGTACACTGAAGCTTTCTTT.

The chain couples TRBV11-2 to TRBJ2-2; the D is unclear. Germline V gene data show CDR1 as SGHAT and CDR2 as FQNNGV. There are 13 residues in the CDR3. Trimming cost V 1 base and J 5 bases, with 5 bases left between them. CDR3 sequence: CASSLVPTGELFF. The CDR3 DNA is TGTGCCAGCAGCTTAGTCCCGACCGGGGAGCTGTTTTTT.

This clone was recorded at least ten times. The CDR3 sequence is CASSPRGFNEQFF. Written as DNA, the CDR3 is TGTGCCAGCAGCCCGCGCGGCTTCAATGAGCAGTTCTTC. The V call is TRBV9, the J call TRBJ2-1; D gene unclear. Germline V CDR1 and CDR2: SGDLS, YYNGEE. V lost 4 bases and J 6 bases, leaving 11 bases between the germline ends. This CDR3 contains 13 residues.

The V call is TRBV7-8, the J call TRBJ1-2; TRBD1 matches 7 bases. The CDR3 is 16 residues long. Trimming cost V 1 base and J 4 bases; bases outside gene matches: 9. The germline V gene has CDR1 SGHVS and CDR2 FQNEAQ. CDR3 in amino acids: CASSLDIQGLSYGYTF. The DNA for the CDR3 is TGTGCCAGCAGCTTAGATATACAGGGGTTGAGCTATGGCTACACCTTC. The full variable domain, its missing parts supplied by reference TRBV7-8 and TRBJ1-2, is GAGVSQSPRYKVAKRGQDVALRCDPISGHVSLFWYQQALGQGPEFLTYFQNEAQLDKSGLPSDRFFAERPEGSVSTLKIQRTQQEDSAVYLCASSLDIQGLSYGYTFGSGTRLTVV.

On this clone itself: The CDR3 does not close with the conserved phenylalanine or tryptophan, likely indicating a read error. The CDR3 spells CASSQEGELGYTL. As DNA, the CDR3 is TGTGCCAGCAGCCAAGAAGGGGAGTTAGGCTACACCCTC. This chain links TRBV3-1 with TRBJ1-2, with D tentatively TRBD1 (5 bases). Trimming took off 0 bases at V and 8 bases at J, with 10 bases between the two ends. Germline V gives CDR1 LGHDT, CDR2 YNNKEL (reference sequence). The CDR3 has 13 residues.

There are a few counts of this clone. The V gene is TRBV28, the J gene TRBJ2-7, with D perhaps TRBD1 (6 bases). Germline CDR1 and CDR2: MDHEN and SYDVKM. Trimming cost V 5 bases and J 1 base, with 18 bases left between them. This CDR3 has 16 residues. Written as DNA, the CDR3 is TGTGCCAGCAGTAGATCCGGGACACAACCTTCCTACGAGCAGTACTTC. Its translation: CASSRSGTQPSYEQYF.

This clone was seen a handful of times. The gene calls are TRBV6-1 and TRBJ2-1, with 8 bases identical to TRBD2. J was trimmed by 3 bases and V by 9 bases; bases with no gene match: 7. This CDR3 comprises 14 residues. The V gene's germline CDR1 is MNHNS and CDR2 SASEGT. CDR3 DNA: TGTGCCAGTGGGAGGGGACTAGTCTACAATGAGCAGTTCTTC. This translates into CASGRGLVYNEQFF.

This sequence joins TRBV11-2 and TRBJ1-1; weak D call: TRBD1 (6 bases). This CDR3 spans 16 amino acids. From germline, CDR1 is SGHAT and CDR2 FQNNGV. Trimming left V 1 base short and J 3 bases short, with 15 bases between. In nucleotides, the CDR3 is TGTGCCAGCAGCTTAGGGGGGCAAGGGGGATACACTGAAGCTTTCTTT. Its protein is CASSLGGQGGYTEAFF.

This clone is medium-sized (0.01 to 0.1%) within its sample. CDR3 residues: CASRNRQGSTGELFF. The CDR3 nucleotides read TGTGCCAGCAGAAATCGACAGGGAAGTACCGGGGAGCTGTTTTTT. The V call is TRBV12-3 or TRBV12-4, the J call TRBJ2-2; 7 bases are a match to TRBD1. This CDR3 is 15 amino acids long. The V and J ends lost 6 bases and 5 bases, in that order; junction bases with no gene match: 9.

V is TRBV30 and J is TRBJ2-1; no definite D call. CDR1 and CDR2 (germline): GTSNPN, SVGIG (reference sequence). The CDR3 length is 14 residues. V was trimmed by 0 bases and J by 6 bases, leaving 12 bases between them. CDR3 DNA sequence: TGTGCCTGGAGTGTAAGATTAGAGGTCAATGAGCAGTTCTTC. Translation gives CAWSVRLEVNEQFF.

The genes are TRBV30 and TRBJ2-1; D gene unclear. This CDR3 spans 13 amino acids. CDR1 and CDR2 from the germline V gene are GTSNPN and SVGIG (reference sequence). Trimming shortened V by 2 bases and J by 1 base, and 6 bases separated the two germline ends. The CDR3 sequence: CAWSSVSYNEQFF. The CDR3 DNA sequence: TGTGCCTGGAGTTCAGTGTCCTACAATGAGCAGTTCTTC.

Of note for this clone: Just one base apart from a much larger clone, this may be a read error. This chain joins TRBV9 and TRBJ2-5, with D tentatively TRBD1 (6 bases). Germline-derived CDR1 and CDR2 are SGDLS and YYNGEE. Trimming cost V 5 bases and J 1 base, with 15 bases left between them. CDR3 length: 15 amino acids. CDR3 sequence reads: CASSPGQWVQETQYF. CDR3 bases: TGTGCCAGCAGTCCAGGACAGTGGGTCCAAGAGACCCAGTACTTC.

The chain is built from TRBV6-1 and TRBJ1-1, with 9 bases that match TRBD1. The CDR3 runs 14 residues. Per the germline V gene, CDR1 is MNHNS and CDR2 is SASEGT. The V and J ends lost 6 bases and 1 base, in that order; junction bases with no gene match: 3. CDR3 DNA sequence: TGTGCCAGCAGGGGGACAGGGAAGAACACTGAAGCTTTCTTT. It is translated as CASRGTGKNTEAFF.

This chain uses TRBV7-2 with TRBJ2-3; 8 bases are shared with TRBD1. The CDR3 is 14 residues long. V was pared by 6 bases and J by 13 bases, with 15 bases of the junction left unmatched. The germline gives CDR1 SGHTA, CDR2 FQGNSA. The CDR3 is CASSSGGFSTTKYF. The CDR3 DNA reads as TGTGCCAGCAGTTCAGGGGGCTTTAGCACAACGAAGTATTTT.

This clone appeared a few times. This chain links TRBV6-1 with TRBJ2-7; D perhaps matches TRBD1 (7 bases). The CDR3 length is 14 residues. V lost 2 bases and J lost 4, with 12 bases in between. The germline V gene has CDR1 MNHNS and CDR2 SASEGT. As DNA, the CDR3 is TGTGCCAGCAGTGAAAACCCAGGGGGGTACGAGCAGTACTTC. Translating gives CASSENPGGYEQYF.

This clone was observed a handful of times. This sequence joins TRBV29-1 and TRBJ2-2, with D unresolved. This CDR3 contains 14 residues. The germline V and J ends were trimmed by 0 bases and 8 bases, with 13 bases remaining between them. The germline V gene has CDR1 SQVTM and CDR2 ANQGSEA. The CDR3 nucleotides are TGCAGCGTTGAAGATCGTAGGTTGGAGGGGGAGCTGTTTTTT. Its protein is CSVEDRRLEGELFF.

The chain joins TRBV4-1 to TRBJ2-2; 13 positions match TRBD2. Unmatched junction bases numbered 5, after V lost 0 bases and J lost 1 base. Germline CDR1 reads MGHRA; CDR2 reads YSYEKL. CDR3 length equals 19 residues. The CDR3 DNA reads TGCGCCAGCAGCCAAGACGGGACTAGCGGGATGGGGAACACCGGGGAGCTGTTTTTT. It encodes CASSQDGTSGMGNTGELFF.

The table lists this clone with many counts. The chain uses TRBV11-1 and TRBJ2-6; the match to TRBD1 covers 11 bases. Germline CDR1 and CDR2: SGHAT and FQDESV (reference sequence). Trimming at V came to 6 bases and at J to 2 bases, leaving 12 bases not matched to a gene. CDR3 length equals 19 residues. CDR3 sequence (DNA): TGTGCCAGCAGATCCTACCGGGACAGGGGGGCTACTGGGGCCAACGTCCTGACTTTC. Translated, it gives CASRSYRDRGATGANVLTF.

Sample share makes this clone medium-sized. The V call is TRBV20-1, the J call TRBJ1-2; unclear D gene. Between the trimmed V and J ends, which lost 6 bases and 8 bases, there was a span of 4 bases. CDR1 and CDR2 (germline): DFQATT, SNEGSKA (reference sequence). The CDR3 spans 8 residues. In DNA, the CDR3 is TGCAGTGCATGGGGCTACACCTTC. It specifies CSAWGYTF.

There are a few counts of this clone. The chain uses TRBV6-6 and TRBJ1-1; D ambiguous. V was pared by 0 bases and J by 0 bases, with 5 bases between. CDR3 length: 14 amino acids. The germline V gene encodes CDR1 MNHNY and CDR2 SVGAGI (reference sequence). CDR3 protein: CASSYSRVNTEAFF. The DNA of the CDR3 is TGTGCCAGCAGTTACTCGAGAGTGAACACTGAAGCTTTCTTT.

A remark on this clone: One end of the junction does not line up with germline, which may come from a read error. V and J are TRBV30 and TRBJ1-2, with D unclear. Germline V gene sequence: CDR1 GTSNPN, CDR2 SVGIG (reference sequence). CDR3 size: 13 residues. The CDR3: CARSVGSYYGYTF. The CDR3 DNA reads TGTGCCCGGAGTGTAGGGAGCTACTACGGCTACACCTTC.

The V call is TRBV27, the J call TRBJ2-1; no clear D gene. CDR1 is MNHEY and CDR2 is SMNVEV in the germline V gene (reference sequence). The CDR3 extends over 15 amino acids. V shed 8 bases and J shed 2 bases, with 16 bases lying between them. DNA for the CDR3: TGTGCCAGCTATAAGGGCTCCGCGCCCTACAATGAGCAGTTCTTC. Translating it yields CASYKGSAPYNEQFF.

This rearrangement joins TRBV11-1 to TRBJ2-7; 14 nucleotides line up with TRBD2. This CDR3 has 15 amino acids. The V segment lost 5 bases and the J segment 6 bases; nucleotides outside the gene matches: 6. The germline V gene encodes CDR1 SGHAT and CDR2 FQDESV (reference sequence). The CDR3 loop reads CASSEGLAGESEQYF. The DNA of the CDR3 is TGTGCCAGCAGCGAGGGACTAGCGGGAGAGAGCGAGCAGTACTTC.